The 12 T cell receptor beta chains reported below all come from one sample, sequenced in a study of neoadjuvant anti-PD-1 for oral cavity cancer. Generated by immunoSEQ multiplex PCR, the TCRdb table keeps only in-frame clones and is missing some. The sample records tens of thousands of clones, approximately 27% being singletons. The time point denotes: after neoadjuvant nivolumab, at surgical resection. The specimen comprised tumor tissue, sampled after nivolumab (anti-PD-1) treatment. Receptors originate from a person aged 40 to 85 with oral cavity squamous cell carcinoma.

With regard to this clone: Compared with germline, one end of the junction differs, possibly owing to a read error. The rearrangement links TRBV10-2 to TRBJ1-1; D is unresolved. In germline, CDR1 is WSHSY, CDR2 SAAADI. CDR3 length: 12 amino acids. In nucleotides, the CDR3 is TGCGCCAGCGGTGACACTTACACTGAAGCTTTCTTT. It yields the protein CASGDTYTEAFF.

The CDR3 loop is CASSLVFRGGNTEAFF. As DNA, the CDR3 is TGCGCCAGCAGCTTGGTATTCCGGGGCGGCAACACTGAAGCTTTCTTT. The V call is TRBV5-1, the J call TRBJ1-1; tentatively, D is TRBD1 (5 bases). Between the trimmed V and J ends, which lost 0 bases and 2 bases, there was a span of 14 bases. CDR1 is SGHRS and CDR2 is YFSETQ in the germline V gene. CDR3 size: 16 residues.

This clone was counted a single time. V is TRBV11-3 and J is TRBJ2-7, with TRBD2 identical over 9 bases. Germline CDR1 SGHNT, CDR2 YENEEA. With V trimmed by 0 bases and J by 0 bases, 9 bases remained unmatched. CDR3 length equals 18 residues. CDR3 coding DNA: TGTGCCAGCAGCTTAGATAGAGGGACTAGCCTGAGCTCCTACGAGCAGTACTTC. Protein sequence: CASSLDRGTSLSSYEQYF.

The CDR3 spells CASSLFGRLVTGNTIYF. CDR3 DNA sequence: TGTGCCAGCAGTTTATTCGGCAGGCTAGTTACTGGAAACACCATATATTTT. The chain uses TRBV28 and TRBJ1-3, with D hard to call. The CDR3 runs to 17 residues. Germline loops: CDR1 MDHEN, CDR2 SYDVKM. Trimming removed 1 base from V and 2 bases from J, with 15 bases in between.

This clone has a handful of counts. The chain joins TRBV6-6 to TRBJ1-1; TRBD1 aligns across 8 bases. The CDR3 consists of 13 residues. CDR1 and CDR2 from the germline V gene are MNHNY and SVGAGI (reference sequence). Losses at the gene ends were 4 bases for V and 4 bases for J; bases not matched to a gene: 2. This CDR3 reads CASSSTGGTEAFF. Here the CDR3 DNA reads TGTGCCAGCAGTTCAACAGGGGGCACTGAAGCTTTCTTT.

V gene TRBV6-6 combines with J gene TRBJ1-1; possibly TRBD1 for D (5 bases). V lost 0 bases and J lost 4, with 12 bases in between. The CDR3 spans 15 residues. CDR1 and CDR2 from the germline V gene are MNHNY and SVGAGI (reference sequence). The CDR3 loop reads CASSYSRGIRTEAFF. The CDR3 DNA follows: TGTGCCAGCAGTTACTCGCGGGGGATACGCACTGAAGCTTTCTTT.

This clone was seen many times. The chain couples TRBV7-8 to TRBJ1-5; D perhaps matches TRBD1 (5 bases). Germline-derived CDR1 and CDR2 are SGHVS and FQNEAQ. The CDR3 covers 15 residues. V shed 3 bases and J shed 5 bases, with 14 bases lying between them. CDR3 in amino acids: CASSFSEGPYQPQHF. The CDR3 DNA reads as TGTGCCAGCAGCTTTAGCGAGGGACCTTATCAGCCCCAGCATTTT.

This clone was detected only a few times. This chain connects TRBV12-5 to TRBJ2-7; D unresolved. CDR3 length: 12 amino acids. Per the germline V gene, CDR1 is LGHNT and CDR2 is FRNRAP. The V gene lost 6 bases and the J gene lost 3 bases, with 9 bases spanning the gap. The CDR3 is CASGQDNYEQYF. Here the CDR3 DNA reads TGTGCTAGTGGCCAAGACAACTACGAGCAGTACTTC.

A few counts support this clone. The chain combines TRBV14 with TRBJ2-2; TRBD1 aligns across 8 bases. The trim removed 8 bases at V and 1 base at J, leaving 3 bases unmatched. Germline-derived CDR1 and CDR2 are SGHDN and FVKESK. The CDR3 is 14 amino acids. CDR3 nucleotide sequence: TGTGCCAGCGGGGGACAGGTGAACACCGGGGAGCTGTTTTTT. It is translated as CASGGQVNTGELFF.

This clone was seen at least ten times. The chain links TRBV10-3 to TRBJ1-2; tentative D call: TRBD1 (6 bases). Trimming removed 2 bases at V and 4 bases at J, with 14 bases between. The CDR3 spans 15 residues. Germline assignment: CDR1 ENHRY and CDR2 SYGVKD. CDR3 loop: CAISERDTRSYGYTF. The CDR3 DNA follows: TGTGCCATCAGTGAGAGGGACACACGGTCCTATGGCTACACCTTC.

The rearrangement joins TRBV13 to TRBJ2-6, with 9 nucleotides matching TRBD1. CDR1 and CDR2 (germline): PRHDT, FYEKMQ (reference sequence). The CDR3 runs to 18 residues. Unmatched junction bases numbered 6, after V lost 3 bases and J lost 0 bases. CDR3: CASSFRTGAISGANVLTF. For the CDR3, the DNA is TGTGCCAGCAGCTTTAGGACAGGGGCGATCTCTGGGGCCAACGTCCTGACTTTC.

This sequence joins TRBV4-1 and TRBJ2-3, with TRBD2 matching over 7 bases. The V gene's germline CDR1 is MGHRA and CDR2 YSYEKL. V gave up 2 bases and J gave up 2 bases; unmatched junction bases: 13. The CDR3 runs to 18 residues. This CDR3 is CASSQRILRRGNTDTQYF. CDR3 coding DNA: TGCGCCAGCAGCCAAAGGATCTTGAGGCGGGGGAACACAGATACGCAGTATTTT.